This TCR beta chain was captured in a study of blood T cells in healthy people across ages. In the case of this clonotype: Its antigen is as yet unknown.

With a J-beta primer mix and a sample-barcoded 5' primer, a second PCR ran 7 to 11 cycles. Each cDNA molecule carried a tag from a template-switch adaptor that contained 12 random nucleotides. TCRdb redid the calling of the 5' RACE reads with MiXCR, one entry per CDR3 protein. The repertoire consists of about 720,000 distinct CDR3 sequences, with 22% occurring once and the leading ten covering 22%. Notes on the study in general: With age, beta diversity per million T cells declined roughly linearly, significantly by 40.

The CDR3 length is 15 residues. Germline V gene sequence: CDR1 SNHLY, CDR2 FYNNEI. The study isolated at least 6 million PBMCs from each sample. The chain joins TRBV2 to TRBJ2-1; 9 bases line up with TRBD1. The J call is doubtful: the DNA matches TRBJ2-5 better. The material sequenced was blood. The receptor was isolated from a man aged 70 or older in good health. The CDR3 loop reads CASSEPQGAGETQYF. In nucleotides, the CDR3 is TGTGCCAGCAGTGAACCACAGGGGGCGGGAGAGACCCAGTACTTC.